This TCR beta chain is from a study of glioma-infiltrating T cells after dendritic cell vaccination. This CDR3 is 14 amino acids long. Trimming stripped 5 bases from V and 8 bases from J, with 13 bases between. Germline V CDR1 and CDR2: SGHAT, FQDESV (reference sequence). Some clones are missing from TCRdb's copy, which holds only in-frame ones; the method was immunoSEQ multiplex PCR. This sample yields some 91,000 clones, of which 81% are seen a single time; around 2.2% belongs to the top ten. Time point: after dendritic cell vaccination, including at tumor progression/relapse. The receptor was isolated from a human donor with glioblastoma. The V call is TRBV11-1, the J call TRBJ1-6, with D possibly TRBD1 on 6 matching bases. Sequencing was performed on blood, taken after dendritic cell vaccination. CDR3 in amino acids: CASSRTGNHSPLHF. CDR3 in DNA: TGTGCCAGCAGCAGAACAGGGAATCATTCACCCCTCCACTTT.